One and the same sample provided the 10 T cell receptor beta chains below, sequenced in a study of blood T cells in healthy people across ages. Primed by a sample-barcoded 5' primer and a J-beta primer mix, a second PCR proceeded for 7 to 11 cycles. TCRdb processed the 5' RACE reads anew with MiXCR; each CDR3 protein has one entry. Among about 580,000 distinct CDR3 sequences, 47% were seen once, and the ten largest hold approximately 23%. Sequenced material: blood. The receptors were gathered from an elderly man in good health.

This chain uses TRBV28 with TRBJ2-5, with TRBD2 matching 8 bases. The CDR3 covers 16 residues. Germline assignment: CDR1 MDHEN and CDR2 SYDVKM. The J segment lost 5 bases and the V segment lost 4 bases, leaving 12 bases of the junction unmatched. CDR3 nucleotides: TGTGCCAGCAGTTCCCCCCATAGCGGGGTCGGGGAGACCCAGTACTTC. Amino acids: CASSSPHSGVGETQYF.

The chain uses TRBV7-2 and TRBJ2-5, with 9 bases aligning to TRBD1. CDR3 length: 16 residues. J was trimmed by 4 bases and V by 6 bases; bases with no gene match: 12. Germline loops: CDR1 SGHTA, CDR2 FQGNSA. The CDR3 coding sequence is TGTGCCAGCAGACATCCCGGACAGGGGTGGCGAGAGACCCAGTACTTC. Protein sequence: CASRHPGQGWRETQYF.

This clonotype was recorded once. The genes are TRBV12-3 or TRBV12-4 and TRBJ2-5; no clear D gene. CDR3 length equals 13 residues. V was pared by 6 bases and J by 11 bases, with 19 bases between. CDR3 DNA sequence: TGTGCCAGCAGCCGCATCCCCGTTGATGAGCAGTACTTC. Amino acid sequence: CASSRIPVDEQYF.

This clonotype turned up a few times. This sequence joins TRBV7-2 and TRBJ2-3, with 11 bases matching TRBD2. Germline values: CDR1 SGHTA, CDR2 FQGNSA. The CDR3 contains 17 residues. V lost 3 bases, J lost 14 bases, and 19 bases stayed unmatched. CDR3 residues: CASSFNPRGLAGGLRYF. The CDR3 DNA reads as TGTGCCAGCAGCTTTAACCCGAGGGGGCTAGCGGGAGGCTTGAGGTATTTT.

This sequence joins TRBV20-1 and TRBJ2-7; no clear D gene. This CDR3 has 11 amino acids. Germline-derived CDR1 and CDR2 are DFQATT and SNEGSKA (reference sequence). V was pared by 5 bases and J by 6 bases, with 11 bases between. The CDR3 coding sequence is TGCAGTGCTTTGGGCCCCCTCGAGCAGTACTTC. As protein: CSALGPLEQYF.

The chain joins TRBV5-5 to TRBJ2-1; 7 bases are a match to TRBD2. V was pared by 6 bases and J by 5 bases, with 5 bases of the junction left unmatched. CDR1 and CDR2 from the germline V gene are SGHKS and YYEKEE (reference sequence). The CDR3 contains 13 residues. CDR3 coding DNA: TGTGCCAGCACCCCACGGGGGGACAATGAGCAGTTCTTC. This gives the protein CASTPRGDNEQFF.

Concerning this clonotype: A read error may account for a junction end that differs from germline. V is TRBV20-1 and J is TRBJ2-1; 9 nucleotides line up with TRBD2. The CDR3 covers 15 residues. Germline V gene data show CDR1 as DFQATT and CDR2 as SNEGSKA (reference sequence). Written as DNA, the CDR3 is TGCAGTGCTAACTCCCAGCGGGGGGCCTACAGTGAGCAGTTCTTC. Translating gives CSANSQRGAYSEQFF.

V gene TRBV5-1 combines with J gene TRBJ2-1; TRBD2 matches 8 bases. Looked up from germline, CDR1 is SGHRS and CDR2 is YFSETQ. The CDR3 covers 15 residues. V lost 5 bases and J lost 7; bases outside the gene matches: 11. The DNA of the CDR3 is TGCGCCAGCAGAATAGCGGGGATTGGTTCTAATGAGCAGTTCTTC. Translation: CASRIAGIGSNEQFF. Complete variable domain (other parts from reference TRBV5-1 and TRBJ2-1): KAGVTQTPRYLIKTRGQQVTLSCSPISGHRSVSWYQQTPGQGLQFLFEYFSETQRNKGNFPGRFSGRQFSNSRSEMNVSTLELGDSALYLCASRIAGIGSNEQFFGPGTRLTVL.

This chain joins TRBV27 and TRBJ1-5; D gene unclear. Trimming shortened V by 0 bases and J by 1 base, and 7 bases separated the two germline ends. Looked up from germline, CDR1 is MNHEY and CDR2 is SMNVEV (reference sequence). The CDR3 contains 15 residues. The CDR3 bases are TGTGCCAGCAGTTTATCCCGCGGCAGCAATCAGCCCCAGCATTTT. This gives the protein CASSLSRGSNQPQHF.

The chain combines TRBV9 with TRBJ1-5; 9 bases match TRBD1. Germline CDR1 is SGDLS and CDR2 is YYNGEE. V lost 4 bases to trimming and J lost 2 bases; unmatched junction nucleotides: 4. The CDR3 is 15 residues long. DNA of the CDR3: TGTGCCAGCAGCCTGGGACAGGGTCGCAATCAGCCCCAGCATTTT. Amino acids: CASSLGQGRNQPQHF.